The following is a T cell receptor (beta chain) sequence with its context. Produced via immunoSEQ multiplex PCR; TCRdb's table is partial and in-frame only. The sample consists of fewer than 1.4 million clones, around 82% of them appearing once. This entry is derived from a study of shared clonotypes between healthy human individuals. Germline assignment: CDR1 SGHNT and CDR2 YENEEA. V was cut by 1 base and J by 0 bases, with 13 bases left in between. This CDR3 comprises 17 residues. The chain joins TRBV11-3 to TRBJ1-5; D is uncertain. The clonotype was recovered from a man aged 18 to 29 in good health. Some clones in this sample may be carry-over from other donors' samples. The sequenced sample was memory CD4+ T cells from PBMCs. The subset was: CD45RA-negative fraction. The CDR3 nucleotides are TGTGCCAGCAGCTTAGCCCGAGAGGAAACTAGCAATCAGCCCCAGCATTTT. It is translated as CASSLAREETSNQPQHF. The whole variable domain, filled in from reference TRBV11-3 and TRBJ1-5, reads EAGVVQSPRYKIIEKKQPVAFWCNPISGHNTLYWYLQNLGQGPELLIRYENEEAVDDSQLPKDRFSAERLKGVDSTLKIQPAELGDSAVYLCASSLAREETSNQPQHFGDGTRLSIL.